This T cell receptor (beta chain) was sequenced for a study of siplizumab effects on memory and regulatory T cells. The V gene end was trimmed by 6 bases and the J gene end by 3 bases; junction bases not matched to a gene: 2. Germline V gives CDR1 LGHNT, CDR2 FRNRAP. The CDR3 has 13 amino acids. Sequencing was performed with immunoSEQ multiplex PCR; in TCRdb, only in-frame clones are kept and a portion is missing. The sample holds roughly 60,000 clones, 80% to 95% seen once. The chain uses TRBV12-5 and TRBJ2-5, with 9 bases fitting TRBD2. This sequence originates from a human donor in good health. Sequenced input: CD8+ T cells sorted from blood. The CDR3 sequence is CASGSSGKETQYF. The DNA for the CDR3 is TGTGCTAGTGGCTCTAGCGGGAAAGAGACCCAGTACTTC.